A single sample gave rise to the 28 T cell receptor beta chains below, sequenced in a study of blood T cell repertoires in COVID-19. Only in-frame clones appear in the TCRdb table, and some are missing; sequencing was by immunoSEQ multiplex PCR. The data contain nearly 300,000 clones, 89% of them singletons. Specimen: PBMCs or T cells enriched from blood (not recorded which). These receptors were taken from a woman aged 45-60 years who had been exposed to COVID-19.

This rearrangement joins TRBV4-2 to TRBJ1-5, with a possible D match to TRBD1 (6 bases). The germline V gene encodes CDR1 LGHNA and CDR2 YNFKEQ. The CDR3 covers 13 residues. Trimming stripped 4 bases from V and 7 bases from J, with 11 bases between. Here the CDR3 reads CASSREQGQPQHF. CDR3 coding DNA: TGTGCCAGCAGCCGCGAACAGGGACAGCCCCAGCATTTT.

This sequence joins TRBV27 and TRBJ2-1, with D maybe TRBD2 (6 bases). Trimming removed 0 bases from V and 10 bases from J, with 16 bases in between. Germline CDR1 reads MNHEY; CDR2 reads SMNVEV (reference sequence). This CDR3 has 15 residues. CDR3 region: CASSLSNQGGKEQFF. In DNA form, the CDR3 reads TGTGCCAGCAGTTTATCTAACCAGGGCGGGAAGGAGCAGTTCTTC.

The V and J genes are TRBV7-2 and TRBJ1-5, with 8 bases lining up with TRBD1. CDR1 is SGHTA and CDR2 is FQGNSA in the germline V gene. The CDR3 loop spans 14 amino acids. V lost 5 bases to trimming and J lost 8 bases; unmatched junction nucleotides: 8. The DNA for the CDR3 is TGTGCCAGCAGCGCAAGTCAGGGGGCTAAGCCCCAGCATTTT. Protein: CASSASQGAKPQHF.

This clone appeared once. The gene calls are TRBV11-2 and TRBJ2-7; D not resolved. Germline CDR1 reads SGHAT; CDR2 reads FQNNGV. The V end was cut by 2 bases, the J end by 2 bases, with 10 bases between. The CDR3 runs 14 residues. This chain's CDR3 is CASSLPHGAYEQYF. CDR3 coding DNA: TGTGCCAGCAGCTTACCCCACGGTGCCTACGAGCAGTACTTC.

V usage is TRBV19 and J usage is TRBJ1-5; TRBD1 might be the D (5 bases). The CDR3 is 16 residues long. The germline V and J ends were trimmed by 6 bases and 2 bases, with 17 bases remaining between them. Germline V CDR1 and CDR2: LNHDA, SQIVND (reference sequence). CDR3 sequence: CASSRGGEFGNQPQHF. The CDR3 nucleotides read TGTGCCAGTAGCCGGGGGGGGGAATTCGGCAATCAGCCCCAGCATTTT.

In this sample, this clone turned up once. V is TRBV28 and J is TRBJ1-2; TRBD1 matches 9 bases. V lost 6 bases to trimming and J lost 5 bases; unmatched junction nucleotides: 7. Germline V CDR1 and CDR2: MDHEN, SYDVKM. The CDR3 runs to 14 residues. The CDR3 region is CASRPPGTGYGYTF. DNA of the CDR3: TGTGCCAGCAGACCGCCCGGGACAGGGTATGGCTACACCTTC.

V gene TRBV7-6 combines with J gene TRBJ1-2; possible D gene TRBD1, 5 bases. The CDR3 length is 13 residues. V lost 8 bases, J lost 6 bases, and 16 bases lay in between. Germline values: CDR1 SGHVS, CDR2 FNYEAQ. The CDR3 sequence is CASHMGGMDGYTF. The CDR3 nucleotides are TGTGCCAGCCACATGGGGGGAATGGATGGCTACACCTTC.

The V and J genes are TRBV15 and TRBJ2-2; 8 positions agree with TRBD1. CDR1 LNHNV and CDR2 YYDKDF come from the germline V gene (reference sequence). The CDR3 runs to 15 residues. V trimming: 5 bases; J trimming: 6 bases; junction bases outside the gene matches: 8. The CDR3, as DNA: TGTGCCACCAGCTTTCGGACAGGGACCCCCGGGGAGCTGTTTTTT. Translating gives CATSFRTGTPGELFF.

This rearrangement joins TRBV6-1 to TRBJ1-6; TRBD1 is a possible D gene (6 bases). Germline V gene sequence: CDR1 MNHNS, CDR2 SASEGT. The CDR3 covers 15 residues. Trimming pared 1 base from V and 6 bases from J, leaving 10 bases between. The CDR3 spells CASSEGDTVNSPLHF. The CDR3 bases are TGTGCCAGCAGTGAAGGGGACACAGTTAATTCACCCCTCCACTTT.

The chain couples TRBV28 to TRBJ1-5; D might be TRBD1 (5 bases). The germline V and J ends were trimmed by 3 bases and 6 bases, with 9 bases remaining between them. This CDR3 contains 13 residues. Per the germline V gene, CDR1 is MDHEN and CDR2 is SYDVKM. This CDR3 is CASSFSRAQPQHF. The CDR3 nucleotides are TGTGCCAGCAGTTTCTCCAGGGCTCAGCCCCAGCATTTT.

The chain couples TRBV5-1 to TRBJ2-7; D is undetermined. V lost 3 bases to trimming and J lost 0 bases, with 7 bases between them. Germline V lookup: CDR1 SGHRS, CDR2 YFSETQ. The CDR3 covers 13 residues. The CDR3 DNA reads TGCGCCAGCAGCTCTTTCCCCTCCTACGAGCAGTACTTC. Its protein is CASSSFPSYEQYF.

This chain connects TRBV2 to TRBJ1-2; perhaps TRBD1 as D (6 bases). Looked up from germline, CDR1 is SNHLY and CDR2 is FYNNEI. CDR3 size: 13 residues. Trimming shortened V by 4 bases and J by 6 bases, and 12 bases separated the two germline ends. CDR3 nucleotide sequence: TGTGCCAGCAGTGGTTACAGGACAGATGGCTACACCTTC. Its protein is CASSGYRTDGYTF. Full variable domain (outside the CDR3, taken from reference TRBV2 and TRBJ1-2): EPEVTQTPSHQVTQMGQEVILRCVPISNHLYFYWYRQILGQKVEFLVSFYNNEISEKSEIFDDQFSVERPDGSNFTLKIRSTKLEDSAMYFCASSGYRTDGYTFGSGTRLTVV.

V is TRBV12-2 and J is TRBJ1-5; no DNA check was done on the table's D call, TRBD1. TRBV12-2 is a known pseudogene. The CDR3 has 21 residues. This CDR3 is CASRLDACLGQGKRSNQPQHF. As DNA, the CDR3 is TGTGCAAGTCGCTTAGACGCGTGTTTGGGACAGGGGAAAAGATCCAATCAGCCCCAGCATTTT.

This chain joins TRBV7-8 and TRBJ1-6; D remains ambiguous. V was shortened by 4 bases and J by 3 bases, with 13 bases between the two germline ends. Germline V gene sequence: CDR1 SGHVS, CDR2 FQNEAQ. The CDR3 has 16 amino acids. The CDR3 region has the DNA TGTGCCAGCAGCTCGAACGGGTTCAGCTATAATTCACCCCTCCACTTT. Translating gives CASSSNGFSYNSPLHF.

This chain joins TRBV25-1 and TRBJ2-1; D ambiguous. This CDR3 is built from 13 residues. Trimming cost V 11 bases and J 0 bases, with 11 bases left between them. The germline CDR1 and CDR2 sequences are MGHDK and SYGVNS. CDR3 region: CAFLGFSYNEQFF. For the CDR3, the DNA is TGTGCCTTTCTCGGGTTCTCCTACAATGAGCAGTTCTTC.

The chain combines TRBV7-2 with TRBJ2-7; 10 bases map to TRBD2. The CDR3 totals 17 residues. Unmatched junction bases numbered 9, after V lost 3 bases and J lost 1 base. Germline loops: CDR1 SGHTA, CDR2 FQGNSA. CDR3 bases: TGTGCCAGCAGCTTTAGAGAGCGGGGGGGGATGTCCTACGAGCAGTACTTC. This translates into CASSFRERGGMSYEQYF.

This rearrangement joins TRBV3-1 (or the pseudogene TRBV3-2) to TRBJ1-4; D gene ambiguous. Germline assignment: CDR1 LGHDT and CDR2 YNNKEL (reference sequence). The CDR3 runs to 15 residues. Trimming left V 4 bases short and J 0 bases short, with 9 bases between. The CDR3 nucleotides read TGTGCCAGCAGCCTGGAGTACACAACTAATGAAAAACTGTTTTTT. Translating gives CASSLEYTTNEKLFF.

This clone was counted a single time. The chain uses TRBV7-8 and TRBJ1-2, with 7 bases identical to TRBD1. CDR1 SGHVS and CDR2 FQNEAQ come from the germline V gene. The CDR3 runs 18 residues. Losses at the gene ends were 5 bases for V and 2 bases for J; bases not matched to a gene: 17. The CDR3 nucleotides read TGTGCCAGCAGCCTACGGGATATAACAGGGGCCGCCAACTATGGCTACACCTTC. It encodes CASSLRDITGAANYGYTF.

For this clone: This specimen includes other DNA sequences encoding the same CDR3. CDR3 amino acids: CASSPGDRGTEAFF. The CDR3 nucleotides read TGTGCCAGCAGTCCGGGCGACAGGGGAACTGAAGCTTTCTTT. The chain carries TRBV28 and TRBJ1-1, with TRBD1 matching 8 bases. Germline lookup yields CDR1 MDHEN and CDR2 SYDVKM. The CDR3 totals 14 residues. Germline trimming cut 5 bases from V and 5 bases from J; bases unmatched to any gene: 7.

This chain links TRBV6-5 with TRBJ1-2; weak D call: TRBD1 (6 bases). The CDR3 is made up of 15 amino acids. V was pared by 0 bases and J by 0 bases, with 8 bases between. Germline-derived CDR1 and CDR2 are MNHEY and SVGAGI. The CDR3 DNA follows: TGTGCCAGCAGTTACTCCGGGACAACTAACTATGGCTACACCTTC. Amino acid sequence: CASSYSGTTNYGYTF.

The J gene is TRBJ1-2, the V gene TRBV4-2; 9 bases fit TRBD1. Per germline, CDR1 LGHNA and CDR2 YNFKEQ. The CDR3 length is 17 residues. V was clipped by 0 bases and J by 4 bases; unmatched bases: 9. This CDR3 is CASSQDATGGQSYGYTF. The CDR3 nucleotides are TGTGCCAGCAGCCAAGACGCGACAGGGGGGCAGAGCTATGGCTACACCTTC.

The chain carries TRBV12-3 or TRBV12-4 and TRBJ1-2; D is ambiguous. The ends were cut back, 7 bases at V and 6 bases at J, with 15 bases in the middle. This CDR3 has 13 residues. CDR3 in amino acids: CASTKVGRDGYTF. Written as DNA, the CDR3 is TGTGCCAGCACCAAAGTTGGGCGTGATGGCTACACCTTC.

The gene calls are TRBV7-2 and TRBJ2-1, with 7 bases lining up with TRBD2. There are 15 residues in the CDR3. The trim removed 5 bases at V and 3 bases at J, leaving 7 bases unmatched. The V gene's germline CDR1 is SGHTA and CDR2 FQGNSA. CDR3: CASSERASGYNEQFF. As DNA, the CDR3 is TGTGCCAGCAGCGAGAGGGCTAGCGGCTACAATGAGCAGTTCTTC.

The CDR3 DNA follows: TGCGCCAGCAGCCAAGATAAGACAGGGGTTGGGTACGAGCAGTACTTC. Protein product: CASSQDKTGVGYEQYF. The rearrangement uses TRBV4-1 and TRBJ2-7, with TRBD1 identical over 8 bases. Germline V lookup: CDR1 MGHRA, CDR2 YSYEKL. V gave up 0 bases and J gave up 4 bases; unmatched junction bases: 8. The CDR3 runs to 16 residues.

The gene calls are TRBV19 and TRBJ2-5; a weak D match, TRBD1 (6 bases). V lost 4 bases to trimming and J lost 5 bases, with 17 bases between them. The length of the CDR3 is 15 residues. The germline V gene has CDR1 LNHDA and CDR2 SQIVND (reference sequence). The CDR3 nucleotides read TGTGCCAGTAGTACCTACGGAGGACAGTCGGAGACCCAGTACTTC. Its protein product is CASSTYGGQSETQYF.

The genes are TRBV29-1 and TRBJ1-3; tentative D call: TRBD1 (5 bases). Trimming took 4 bases from V and 0 from J, leaving 10 bases between them. Germline CDR1 SQVTM, CDR2 ANQGSEA. This CDR3 is built from 14 residues. The CDR3 nucleotides read TGCAGCGTTGGATTAGACAGCTCTGGAAACACCATATATTTT. It yields the protein CSVGLDSSGNTIYF.

The CDR3 here is CASSPPGAVNEKLFF. The CDR3 DNA sequence: TGTGCCAGCAGCCCCCCAGGGGCCGTTAATGAAAAACTGTTTTTT. The chain couples TRBV7-9 to TRBJ1-4, with D possibly matching TRBD1 (6 bases). The CDR3 is 15 amino acids. CDR1 SEHNR and CDR2 FQNEAQ come from the germline V gene (reference sequence). V lost 5 bases to trimming and J lost 4 bases, with 14 bases between them.

The rearrangement uses TRBV28 and TRBJ2-5; the D gene is possibly TRBD1 (6 bases). Germline V lookup: CDR1 MDHEN, CDR2 SYDVKM. V lost 6 bases and J 5 bases, leaving 16 bases between the germline ends. This CDR3 comprises 14 residues. CDR3 region: CASSRSQGRETQYF. CDR3 nucleotides: TGTGCCAGCAGCCGTTCACAGGGCAGGGAGACCCAGTACTTC.